This T cell receptor beta chain stems from a study of T cells in localized non-small cell lung cancer. Study conclusions and caveats: Elevated blood T cell density was associated with longer overall survival. Adjacent uninvolved lung tissue had the highest T cell clonality, exceeding tumor. Adjacent lung was found to contain a median roughly 60 of the top 100 tumor clones. Analysis by sequencing included only one tumor region, so heterogeneity remains possible.

The table came from immunoSEQ multiplex PCR; TCRdb's copy has only in-frame clones and leaves some out. The repertoire holds about 12,000 clones, with approximately 81% as singletons. With 4 bases removed from V and 3 bases from J, the gap between germline ends came to 5 bases. There are 12 residues in the CDR3. Germline-derived CDR1 and CDR2 are SNHLY and FYNNEI. In regard to this clone: The antigen remains unidentified.

The rearrangement links TRBV2 to TRBJ2-3; no reliable D call. The clonotype was recovered from a male donor older than 55 with stage I lung adenocarcinoma. The specimen comprised peripheral blood, sampled before any cancer treatment. The CDR3 loop reads CASSVTTDTQYF. For the CDR3, the DNA is TGTGCCAGCAGTGTTACTACAGATACGCAGTATTTT.